This T cell receptor beta chain emerged from a study of blood T cells in healthy people across ages. The use of a sample-barcoded 5' primer and a J-beta primer mix characterized a second PCR of roughly 7 to 12 cycles. MiXCR, applied by TCRdb to the 5' RACE reads, yields one record per CDR3 protein. The sample records fewer than 1,200,000 distinct CDR3 sequences, almost 25% being singletons. Per the germline V gene, CDR1 is SGDLS and CDR2 is YYNGEE. The CDR3 extends over 15 amino acids. The ends were cut back, 0 bases at V and 7 bases at J, with 17 bases in the middle. The sample was also linked to a second study, of T cells of mothers and their children. Turning to that study: Overlap in related mother-child pairs always slightly exceeded unrelated pairs, never significantly.

The J gene is TRBJ2-7, the V gene TRBV9; TRBD2 might be the D (5 bases). Sequencing was performed on blood. The receptor comes from a girl aged 2-10 years in good health. CDR3 amino acids: CASSVASGSLKEQYF. The CDR3 DNA reads as TGTGCCAGCAGCGTAGCGTCGGGATCGTTAAAAGAGCAGTACTTC.